Listed here is a single TCR beta chain. The antigen remains undetermined. The sample belongs to a study of molecular identifiers for immune sequencing clone quantification. Study-level results: Naive cells had under 1% of molecules in clones above 20 RNA copies, effectors over 98%. Investigators reportedly could detect spiked Jurkat TCR RNA from one cell among 950,000 or so naive cells.

Germline V gives CDR1 LNHNV, CDR2 YYDKDF (reference sequence). Trimming cost V 5 bases and J 4 bases; bases outside gene matches: 9. This CDR3 is built from 17 residues. Library preparation followed earlier protocols using designated TCR primers. TCRdb recomputed calls from the PCR reads with MiXCR, one row per CDR3 protein. The repertoire holds about 510,000 distinct CDR3 sequences, with 20% to 25% as singletons. The sorting of naive CD8 T cells used the CD8+CD4-CCR7+CD45RA+ phenotype. The V and J genes are TRBV15 and TRBJ2-1; 12 nucleotides agree with TRBD2. This clonotype was sampled from a human donor in good health. Some libraries in this study had Jurkat cell RNA spiked in. The material sequenced was naive CD8+ T cells from blood, with Jurkat cell RNA spiked in. Subset meaning: FACS-sorted CD8+CD4-CCR7+CD45RA+ naive T cells. The chain's CDR3 is CATSGRFLAGGYNEQFF. In DNA form, the CDR3 reads TGTGCCACCAGCGGGAGGTTCCTAGCGGGAGGGTACAATGAGCAGTTCTTC. Full variable domain (rest looked up from reference TRBV15 and TRBJ2-1): DAMVIQNPRYQVTQFGKPVTLSCSQTLNHNVMYWYQQKSSQAPKLLFHYYDKDFNNEADTPDNFQSRRPNTSFCFLDIRSPGLGDTAMYLCATSGRFLAGGYNEQFFGPGTRLTVL.